This paragraph reports one T cell receptor (beta chain). This clonotype has a count of ten or more. There is no known antigen for this receptor. There are no base qualities to consult, and no much larger clone falls within one base. Library preparation was by RT-PCR. Sequencing used an Illumina HiSeq 2500. The public reads were reanalyzed by TCRdb: fastp trimming at Q25, MiXCR alignment, in-frame beta chains only. All rows with the same CDR3 protein become a single entry with the most common DNA and genes. Across this sample there are 300,000 to 350,000 distinct CDR3 sequences, with approximately 23% seen only once. The top ten clones comprise about 9.3% of the sample. The sample originates from a study of response to subunit inactivated influenza vaccine (dated by TCRdb to the late 2010s). Study-wide context: Deep quantitative T cell receptor repertoire profiling was used in the study to track responses to a trivalent subunit inactivated influenza vaccine.

Overall results and qualifications from the work: The authors proposed that each seasonal influenza vaccination may bring in only a limited number of new T cells.

V lost 0 bases and J lost 3 bases; the stretch between them is 10 bases long. CDR1 SGHDT and CDR2 YYEEEE are derived from the germline V gene. From the cysteine up to the phenylalanine, the CDR3 has a length of 14 residues. The read is trimmed to its CDR3 DNA, 42 bases read in frame from base 1. This clonotype was sampled from a man aged 50 to 75 who received an inactivated influenza vaccine. Donor details come from another sample of the same person, matched by shared clones. The V and J genes are TRBV5-6 and TRBJ2-7; the D element could tentatively be TRBD1 or TRBD2, as 7 bases agree for each. Sequenced here: PBMCs from blood, sampled approximately 20 months after vaccination. The CDR3 region: CASSLVRGGYEQYF. The DNA sequence is given as TGTGCCAGCAGCTTGGTCAGGGGGGGCTACGAGCAGTACTTC.